A single sample is the source of the 26 T cell receptor beta chains below, sequenced in a study of CD8 T cells in Susac syndrome. Random hexamers served to reverse transcribe roughly 0.5 to 1 ug RNA. One entry per CDR3 protein, called by TCRdb with MiXCR from the immunoSEQ multiplex PCR reads. Counted here are around 280,000 distinct CDR3 sequences, just over 90% occurring once; the ten biggest clones make up over 0.05%. The specimen was CD4+ T cells from PBMCs. The receptors stem from a human donor with multiple sclerosis.

The V and J genes are TRBV29-1 and TRBJ1-2; 9 bases are a match to TRBD1. V lost 3 bases and J lost 8; bases outside the gene matches: 7. The CDR3 extends over 13 amino acids. CDR1 and CDR2 from the germline V gene are SQVTM and ANQGSEA. CDR3 DNA sequence: TGCAGCGTTGACAACAGGGGGCAAGGGGGCTACACCTTC. It yields the protein CSVDNRGQGGYTF.

The chain has TRBV5-1 and TRBJ2-7; D is ambiguous. This CDR3 spans 12 amino acids. CDR1 is SGHRS, CDR2 YFSETQ, per germline. V dropped 4 bases and J dropped 6 bases, with 11 bases sitting between them. In DNA form, the CDR3 reads TGCGCCAGCAGCCTGGGGAACTCCGAGCAGTACTTC. Protein sequence: CASSLGNSEQYF. The variable domain in full, completed from reference TRBV5-1 and TRBJ2-7, reads KAGVTQTPRYLIKTRGQQVTLSCSPISGHRSVSWYQQTPGQGLQFLFEYFSETQRNKGNFPGRFSGRQFSNSRSEMNVSTLELGDSALYLCASSLGNSEQYFGPGTRLTVT.

The V call is TRBV27, the J call TRBJ2-3; D tentatively fits TRBD1 or TRBD2 (5 bases each). Trimming pared 2 bases from V and 2 bases from J, leaving 11 bases between. Germline lookup yields CDR1 MNHEY and CDR2 SMNVEV (reference sequence). The CDR3 consists of 15 residues. CDR3 loop: CASSLGLGTTDTQYF. For the CDR3, the DNA is TGTGCCAGCAGTTTAGGCCTTGGGACCACAGATACGCAGTATTTT.

The chain carries TRBV5-1 and TRBJ2-7; unclear D gene. CDR1 is SGHRS and CDR2 is YFSETQ in the germline V gene. This CDR3 contains 15 residues. V was cut by 0 bases and J by 5 bases, with 15 bases left in between. CDR3 residues: CASSLASRPLDEQYF. Written as DNA, the CDR3 is TGCGCCAGCAGCTTGGCCAGCAGACCCCTCGACGAGCAGTACTTC.

The chain combines TRBV20-1 with TRBJ2-3; D is unresolved. CDR3 length: 12 amino acids. Trimming took 0 bases from V and 11 from J, leaving 12 bases between them. The germline V gene has CDR1 DFQATT and CDR2 SNEGSKA (reference sequence). The CDR3 coding sequence is TGCAGTGCTAGAGATCCCTGGCTGAGGCAGTATTTT. It specifies CSARDPWLRQYF.

The chain combines TRBV5-1 with TRBJ1-3; 9 bases align to TRBD1. Germline trimming cut 4 bases from V and 3 bases from J; bases unmatched to any gene: 5. The germline CDR1 and CDR2 sequences are SGHRS and YFSETQ. The CDR3 is made up of 15 amino acids. For the CDR3, the DNA is TGCGCCAGCAGCGAACGGACAGGGGATGGAAACACCATATATTTT. Translated: CASSERTGDGNTIYF.

The chain carries TRBV29-1 and TRBJ2-7; 7 positions agree with TRBD1. The CDR3 contains 12 residues. The germline gives CDR1 SQVTM, CDR2 ANQGSEA. Trimming took 7 bases from V and 4 from J; bases not matched to a gene: 7. CDR3: CSARGGRYEQYF. DNA for the CDR3: TGCAGCGCTCGAGGGGGCCGGTACGAGCAGTACTTC.

This rearrangement joins TRBV5-8 to TRBJ2-3, with D tentatively TRBD1 or TRBD2 (5 bases each). Trimming removed 9 bases from V and 4 bases from J, with 24 bases in between. CDR1 and CDR2 (germline): SGHTS, YDEGEE. The CDR3 is 16 amino acids. The CDR3 region has the DNA TGTGCCACCCAACGCCGGCTGGTAACGGGGCCAGATACGCAGTATTTT. As protein: CATQRRLVTGPDTQYF. The full variable domain, completed using reference TRBV5-8 and TRBJ2-3, is EAGVTQSPTHLIKTRGQQATLRCSPISGHTSVYWYQQALGLGLQFLLWYDEGEERNRGNFPPRFSGRQFPNYSSELNVNALELEDSALYLCATQRRLVTGPDTQYFGPGTRLTVL.

This clonotype was seen a single time. The chain joins TRBV3-1 to TRBJ1-3; D remains unclear. The CDR3 runs 15 residues. Germline values: CDR1 LGHDT, CDR2 YNNKEL (reference sequence). Trimming left V 7 bases short and J 0 bases short, with 13 bases between. CDR3 sequence reads: CASTSGVNSGNTIYF. For the CDR3, the DNA is TGTGCCAGCACCTCTGGCGTGAACTCTGGAAACACCATATATTTT. Variable domain in full (rest from reference TRBV3-1 and TRBJ1-3): DTAVSQTPKYLVTQMGNDKSIKCEQNLGHDTMYWYKQDSKKFLKIMFSYNNKELIINETVPNRFSPKSPDKAHLNLHINSLELGDSAVYFCASTSGVNSGNTIYFGEGSWLTVV.

The chain links TRBV7-9 to TRBJ2-1, with D unclear. The CDR3 is made up of 16 amino acids. The germline V and J ends were trimmed by 3 bases and 6 bases, with 18 bases remaining between them. Germline V gene data show CDR1 as SEHNR and CDR2 as FQNEAQ (reference sequence). The CDR3 is CASSFTRLLPGNEQFF. The CDR3 DNA reads as TGTGCCAGCAGCTTTACTCGACTTCTACCGGGCAATGAGCAGTTCTTC.

V and J are TRBV20-1 and TRBJ2-5; TRBD1 agrees at 9 bases. The CDR3 extends over 14 amino acids. The V and J ends lost 6 bases and 5 bases, in that order; junction bases with no gene match: 10. Per the germline V gene, CDR1 is DFQATT and CDR2 is SNEGSKA (reference sequence). The CDR3 sequence: CSARNRGRVETQYF. The CDR3 DNA reads as TGCAGTGCCAGGAACAGGGGGCGGGTGGAGACCCAGTACTTC.

CDR3 coding DNA: TGTGCCAGCAGTTACCAGGGACCATTTAACTACGAGCAGTACTTC. It specifies CASSYQGPFNYEQYF. V usage is TRBV6-5 and J usage is TRBJ2-7; D is tentatively TRBD1 or TRBD2 (5 bases each). CDR1 and CDR2 from the germline V gene are MNHEY and SVGAGI. V was pared by 2 bases and J by 3 bases, with 14 bases between. This CDR3 region has 15 residues.

The rearrangement joins TRBV9 to TRBJ2-5, with D possibly TRBD2 on 5 matching bases. Germline V CDR1 and CDR2: SGDLS, YYNGEE. CDR3 size: 15 residues. The ends were cut back, 4 bases at V and 4 bases at J, with 17 bases in the middle. For the CDR3, the DNA is TGTGCCAGCAGCCCCCTAGGGAGTTTTCCAGAGACCCAGTACTTC. Protein product: CASSPLGSFPETQYF.

The chain joins TRBV9 to TRBJ1-1, with D unresolved. V lost 0 bases and J lost 1, with 10 bases in between. Per the germline V gene, CDR1 is SGDLS and CDR2 is YYNGEE. CDR3 length: 15 amino acids. The CDR3 here is CASSVGVRGNTEAFF. CDR3 nucleotide sequence: TGTGCCAGCAGCGTAGGAGTTCGCGGGAACACTGAAGCTTTCTTT.

This sequence joins TRBV15 and TRBJ2-3, with D possibly being TRBD2 (6 bases). The germline V and J ends were trimmed by 5 bases and 1 base, with 22 bases remaining between them. Germline V lookup: CDR1 LNHNV, CDR2 YYDKDF (reference sequence). CDR3 length: 18 residues. CDR3: CATSVGPPRLGGTDTQYF. The DNA for the CDR3 is TGTGCCACCAGCGTCGGGCCCCCGCGACTAGGTGGCACAGATACGCAGTATTTT.

The V gene is TRBV30, the J gene TRBJ2-2, with D unresolved. Germline V CDR1 and CDR2: GTSNPN, SVGIG (reference sequence). This CDR3 has 14 amino acids. V was trimmed by 1 base and J by 5 bases, leaving 11 bases between them. The CDR3 region has the DNA TGTGCCTGGAGTGGGACGGTGGGAACCGGGGAGCTGTTTTTT. It translates to CAWSGTVGTGELFF.

The V call is TRBV5-1, the J call TRBJ1-3, with D unclear. The germline V gene encodes CDR1 SGHRS and CDR2 YFSETQ. CDR3 length equals 18 residues. V lost 2 bases and J lost 0, with 18 bases in between. The CDR3 region has the DNA TGCGCCAGCAGCTTACAGCTTCCCCCTTCGCACTCTGGAAACACCATATATTTT. Amino acids: CASSLQLPPSHSGNTIYF.

V usage is TRBV3-1 and J usage is TRBJ2-1; 10 bases are a match to TRBD2. V was pared by 4 bases and J by 2 bases, with 8 bases of the junction left unmatched. The CDR3 totals 17 residues. Per germline, CDR1 LGHDT and CDR2 YNNKEL (reference sequence). The CDR3 bases are TGTGCCAGCAGCCCCTGGACTAGCGGAACCCCCTACAATGAGCAGTTCTTC. Amino acid sequence: CASSPWTSGTPYNEQFF.

This chain uses TRBV11-2 with TRBJ1-1, with D possibly TRBD1 on 5 matching bases. Trimming cost V 4 bases and J 1 base, with 13 bases left between them. The CDR3 extends over 15 amino acids. Germline CDR1 is SGHAT and CDR2 is FQNNGV. As DNA, the CDR3 is TGTGCCAGCAGCTCAATCGGGGCGGGGAACACTGAAGCTTTCTTT. Encoded protein: CASSSIGAGNTEAFF.

The genes are TRBV5-6 and TRBJ1-5, with 7 bases that match TRBD1. J was trimmed by 3 bases and V by 3 bases; bases with no gene match: 21. Germline values: CDR1 SGHDT, CDR2 YYEEEE. This CDR3 spans 20 amino acids. As DNA, the CDR3 is TGTGCCAGCAGCTCCTTAGGGTCAGGGACAGAGAGGATAAACAATCAGCCCCAGCATTTT. It encodes CASSSLGSGTERINNQPQHF.

V gene TRBV6-1 combines with J gene TRBJ2-5; 8 nucleotides match TRBD2. V shed 6 bases and J 2 bases; nucleotides not matched to a gene: 14. The CDR3 consists of 17 residues. CDR1 and CDR2 (germline): MNHNS, SASEGT. This chain's CDR3 is CASSPRYGRGGQETQYF. CDR3 DNA: TGTGCCAGCAGCCCACGATACGGCCGGGGGGGGCAAGAGACCCAGTACTTC.

V and J are TRBV29-1 and TRBJ2-6; 9 bases are a match to TRBD1. Per germline, CDR1 SQVTM and CDR2 ANQGSEA. The CDR3 has 15 amino acids. Losses at the gene ends were 6 bases for V and 4 bases for J; bases not matched to a gene: 7. The DNA for the CDR3 is TGCAGCGTCGAGGGACAGGGATCGGGGGCCAACGTCCTGACTTTC. This codes for CSVEGQGSGANVLTF.

This sequence joins TRBV4-3 and TRBJ2-7, with D uncertain. The CDR3 sequence is 16 residues long. Trimming stripped 0 bases from V and 1 base from J, with 13 bases between. Germline V gene sequence: CDR1 LGHNA, CDR2 YSLEER. The CDR3 loop is CASSQDFVTVSYEQYF. The CDR3 bases are TGCGCCAGCAGCCAAGATTTTGTAACAGTATCCTACGAGCAGTACTTC.

V usage is TRBV5-1 and J usage is TRBJ2-2; D gene unclear. V shed 1 base and J shed 9 bases, with 13 bases lying between them. Germline CDR1 and CDR2: SGHRS and YFSETQ. This CDR3 has 14 amino acids. The CDR3 DNA reads TGCGCCAGCAGCTTGATATCGGAGTTCAGGGAGCTGTTTTTT. Residues: CASSLISEFRELFF.

The chain is built from TRBV6-2 or TRBV6-3 and TRBJ2-1; D is possibly TRBD1 or TRBD2 (5 bases each). The V gene lost 10 bases and the J gene lost 4 bases, with 17 bases spanning the gap. Germline CDR1 is MNHEY and CDR2 is SVGEGT. This CDR3 is built from 14 residues. The CDR3 bases are TGTGCCACCGGGGTGGGCAGGGCGTACAATGAGCAGTTCTTC. This gives the protein CATGVGRAYNEQFF.

The V call is TRBV7-8, the J call TRBJ1-1, with a possible D match to TRBD1 (5 bases). V shed 4 bases and J shed 3 bases, with 15 bases lying between them. The CDR3 spans 15 residues. CDR1 and CDR2 from the germline V gene are SGHVS and FQNEAQ. The CDR3 sequence is CASSSRTQGYTEAFF. The CDR3 DNA sequence: TGTGCCAGCAGCTCGCGCACCCAGGGTTACACTGAAGCTTTCTTT.